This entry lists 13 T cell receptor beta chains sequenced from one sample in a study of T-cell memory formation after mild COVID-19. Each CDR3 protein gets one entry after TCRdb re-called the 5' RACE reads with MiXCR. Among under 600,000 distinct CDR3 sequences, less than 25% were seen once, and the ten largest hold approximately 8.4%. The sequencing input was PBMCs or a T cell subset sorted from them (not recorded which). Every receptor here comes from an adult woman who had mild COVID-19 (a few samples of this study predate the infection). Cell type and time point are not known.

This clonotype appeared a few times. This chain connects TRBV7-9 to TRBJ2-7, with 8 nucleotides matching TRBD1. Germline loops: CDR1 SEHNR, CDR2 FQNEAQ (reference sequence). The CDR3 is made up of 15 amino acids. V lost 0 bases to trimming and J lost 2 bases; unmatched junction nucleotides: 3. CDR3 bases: TGTGCCAGCAGCTTAGCTGACAGGGGACCCTACGAGCAGTACTTC. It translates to CASSLADRGPYEQYF.

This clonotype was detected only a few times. This CDR3 is CASSLAGGDTDTQYF. In nucleotides, the CDR3 is TGCGCCAGCAGCTTGGCGGGGGGTGACACAGATACGCAGTATTTT. J is TRBJ2-3 and V is TRBV5-1, with 7 bases identical to TRBD2. The CDR3 sequence is 15 residues long. V shed 0 bases, J shed 2 bases, and the junction held 3 bases outside the gene matches. Germline loops: CDR1 SGHRS, CDR2 YFSETQ.

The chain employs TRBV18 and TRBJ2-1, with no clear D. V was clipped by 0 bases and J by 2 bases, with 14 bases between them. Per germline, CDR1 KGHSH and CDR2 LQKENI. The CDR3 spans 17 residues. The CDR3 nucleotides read TGTGCCAGCTCACCACCGGATTTGGCAGGTGCCTACAATGAGCAGTTCTTC. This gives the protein CASSPPDLAGAYNEQFF.

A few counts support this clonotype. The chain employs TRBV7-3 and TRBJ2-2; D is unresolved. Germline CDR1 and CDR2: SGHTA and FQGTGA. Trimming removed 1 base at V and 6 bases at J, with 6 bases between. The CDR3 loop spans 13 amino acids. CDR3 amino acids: CASSLIGPGELFF. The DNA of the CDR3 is TGTGCCAGCAGCTTAATTGGGCCCGGGGAGCTGTTTTTT.

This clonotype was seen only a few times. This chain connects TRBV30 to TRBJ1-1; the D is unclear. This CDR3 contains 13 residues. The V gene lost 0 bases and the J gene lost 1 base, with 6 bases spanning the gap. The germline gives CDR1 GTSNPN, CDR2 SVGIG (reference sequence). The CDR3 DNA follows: TGTGCCTGGAGTGTACTTAAGAACACTGAAGCTTTCTTT. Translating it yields CAWSVLKNTEAFF.

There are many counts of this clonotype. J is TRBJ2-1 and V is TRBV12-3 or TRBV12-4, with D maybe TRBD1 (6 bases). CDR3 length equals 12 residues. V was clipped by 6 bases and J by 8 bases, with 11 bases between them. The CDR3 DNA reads TGTGCCAGCAGACAGGGAGCTTATGAGCAGTTCTTC. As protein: CASRQGAYEQFF.

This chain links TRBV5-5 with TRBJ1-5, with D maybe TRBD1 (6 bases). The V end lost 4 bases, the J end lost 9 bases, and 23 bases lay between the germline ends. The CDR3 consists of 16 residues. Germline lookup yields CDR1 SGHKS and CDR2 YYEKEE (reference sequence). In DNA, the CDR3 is TGTGCCAGCAGCCCGGAGGTGCAGGCCCGGGGGCGGCCCCAGCATTTT. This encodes CASSPEVQARGRPQHF. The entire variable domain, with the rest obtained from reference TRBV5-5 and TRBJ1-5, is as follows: DAGVTQSPTHLIKTRGQQVTLRCSPISGHKSVSWYQQVLGQGPQFIFQYYEKEERGRGNFPDRFSARQFPNYSSELNVNALLLGDSALYLCASSPEVQARGRPQHFGDGTRLSIL.

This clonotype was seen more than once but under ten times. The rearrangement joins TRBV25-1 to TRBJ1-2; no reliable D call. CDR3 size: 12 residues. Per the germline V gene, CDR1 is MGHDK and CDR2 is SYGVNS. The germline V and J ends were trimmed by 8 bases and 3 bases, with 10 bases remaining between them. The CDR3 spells CASSIWDYGYTF. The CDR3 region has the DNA TGTGCCAGCTCCATATGGGACTATGGCTACACCTTC.

Here the CDR3 DNA reads TGTGCCAGCAGCTTAGAAGGTGTAAGGGGGCGCAATCAGCCCCAGCATTTT. Amino acid sequence: CASSLEGVRGRNQPQHF. V gene TRBV7-8 combines with J gene TRBJ1-5, with 7 nucleotides matching TRBD1. Germline V gene data show CDR1 as SGHVS and CDR2 as FQNEAQ. CDR3 length: 17 amino acids. V lost 1 base, J lost 2 bases, and 8 bases stayed unmatched.

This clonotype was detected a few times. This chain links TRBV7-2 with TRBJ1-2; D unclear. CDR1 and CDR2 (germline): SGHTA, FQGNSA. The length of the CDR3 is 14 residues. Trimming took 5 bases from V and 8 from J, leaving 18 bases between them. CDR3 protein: CASSRRRGLGGYTF. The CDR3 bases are TGTGCCAGCAGCCGAAGGAGAGGCCTGGGAGGCTACACCTTC.

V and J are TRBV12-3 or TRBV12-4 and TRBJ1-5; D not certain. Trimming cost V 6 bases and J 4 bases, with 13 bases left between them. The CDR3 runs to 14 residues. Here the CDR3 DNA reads TGTGCCAGCAGAATAGGGCACAGTAATCAGCCCCAGCATTTT. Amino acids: CASRIGHSNQPQHF.

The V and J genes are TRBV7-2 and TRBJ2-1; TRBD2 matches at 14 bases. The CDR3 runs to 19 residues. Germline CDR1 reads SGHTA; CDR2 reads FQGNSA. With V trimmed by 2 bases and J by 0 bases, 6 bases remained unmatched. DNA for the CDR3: TGTGCCAGCAGCTTATCGACTAGCGGGAGGGGGAGCTCCTACAATGAGCAGTTCTTC. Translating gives CASSLSTSGRGSSYNEQFF. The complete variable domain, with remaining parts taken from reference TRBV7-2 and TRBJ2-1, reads GAGVSQSPSNKVTEKGKDVELRCDPISGHTALYWYRQSLGQGLEFLIYFQGNSAPDKSGLPSDRFSAERTGGSVSTLTIQRTQQEDSAVYLCASSLSTSGRGSSYNEQFFGPGTRLTVL.

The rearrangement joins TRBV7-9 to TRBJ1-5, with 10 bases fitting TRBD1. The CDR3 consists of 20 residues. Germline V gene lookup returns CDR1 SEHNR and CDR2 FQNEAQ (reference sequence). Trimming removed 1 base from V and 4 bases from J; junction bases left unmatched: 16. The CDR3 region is CASSLVGPGQGRPLNQPQHF. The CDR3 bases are TGTGCCAGCAGCTTAGTAGGTCCGGGACAGGGGAGGCCCCTTAATCAGCCCCAGCATTTT.